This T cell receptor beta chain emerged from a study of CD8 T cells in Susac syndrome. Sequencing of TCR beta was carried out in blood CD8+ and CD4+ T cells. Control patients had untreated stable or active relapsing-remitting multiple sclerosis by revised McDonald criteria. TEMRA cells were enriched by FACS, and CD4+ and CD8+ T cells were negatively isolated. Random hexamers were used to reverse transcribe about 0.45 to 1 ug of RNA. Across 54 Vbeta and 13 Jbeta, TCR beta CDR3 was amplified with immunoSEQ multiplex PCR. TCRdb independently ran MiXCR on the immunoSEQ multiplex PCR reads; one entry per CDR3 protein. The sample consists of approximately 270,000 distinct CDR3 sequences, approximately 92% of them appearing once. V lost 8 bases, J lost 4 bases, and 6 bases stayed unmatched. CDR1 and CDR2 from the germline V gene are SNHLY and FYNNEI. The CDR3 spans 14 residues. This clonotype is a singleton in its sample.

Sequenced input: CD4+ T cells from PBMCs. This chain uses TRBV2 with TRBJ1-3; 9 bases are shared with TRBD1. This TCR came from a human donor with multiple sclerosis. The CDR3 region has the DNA TGTGCCAGCGGGGGACAGGGTATAGGAAACACCATATATTTT. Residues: CASGGQGIGNTIYF.